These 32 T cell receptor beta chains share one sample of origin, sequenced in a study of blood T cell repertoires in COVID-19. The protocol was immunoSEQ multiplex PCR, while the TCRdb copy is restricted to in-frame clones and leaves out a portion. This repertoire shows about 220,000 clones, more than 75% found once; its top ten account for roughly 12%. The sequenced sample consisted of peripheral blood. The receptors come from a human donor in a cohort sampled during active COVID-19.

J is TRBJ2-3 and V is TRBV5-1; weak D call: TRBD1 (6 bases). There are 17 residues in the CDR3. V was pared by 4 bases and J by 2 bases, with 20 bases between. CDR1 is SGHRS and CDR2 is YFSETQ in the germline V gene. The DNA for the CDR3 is TGCGCCAGCAGCCGCGACCAGGGGTGGCCACACACAGATACGCAGTATTTT. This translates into CASSRDQGWPHTDTQYF.

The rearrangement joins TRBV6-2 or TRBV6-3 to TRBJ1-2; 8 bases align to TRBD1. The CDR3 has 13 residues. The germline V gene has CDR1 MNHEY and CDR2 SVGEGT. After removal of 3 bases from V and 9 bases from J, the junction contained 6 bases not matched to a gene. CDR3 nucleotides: TGTGCCAGCAGTTATTGGCAGGGGGCTAGCTACACCTTC. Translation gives CASSYWQGASYTF.

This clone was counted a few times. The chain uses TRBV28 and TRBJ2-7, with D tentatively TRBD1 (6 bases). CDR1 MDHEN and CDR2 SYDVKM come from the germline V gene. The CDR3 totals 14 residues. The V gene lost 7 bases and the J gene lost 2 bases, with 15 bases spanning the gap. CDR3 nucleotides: TGTGCCAGCAATCCTCCGGGACATGCCTACGAGCAGTACTTC. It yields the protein CASNPPGHAYEQYF.

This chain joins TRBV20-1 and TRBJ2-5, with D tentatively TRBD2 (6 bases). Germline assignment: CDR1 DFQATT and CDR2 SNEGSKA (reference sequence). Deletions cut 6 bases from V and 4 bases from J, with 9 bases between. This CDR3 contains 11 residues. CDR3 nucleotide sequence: TGCAGTGCCGCGGGACTAGAGACCCAGTACTTC. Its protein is CSAAGLETQYF.

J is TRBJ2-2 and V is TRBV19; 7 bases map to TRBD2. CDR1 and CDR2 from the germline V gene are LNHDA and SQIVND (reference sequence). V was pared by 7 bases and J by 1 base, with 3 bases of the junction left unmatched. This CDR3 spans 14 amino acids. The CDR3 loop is CASTKRENTGELFF. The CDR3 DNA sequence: TGTGCCAGTACGAAGCGGGAGAACACCGGGGAGCTGTTTTTT.

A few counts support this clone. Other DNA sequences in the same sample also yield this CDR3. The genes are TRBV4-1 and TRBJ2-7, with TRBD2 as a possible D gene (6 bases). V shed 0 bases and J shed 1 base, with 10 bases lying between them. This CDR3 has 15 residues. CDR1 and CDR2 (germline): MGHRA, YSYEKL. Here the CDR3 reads CASSQENGGSYEQYF. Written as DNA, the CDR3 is TGCGCCAGCAGCCAAGAAAACGGGGGTTCCTACGAGCAGTACTTC.

The CDR3 DNA follows: TGTGCCAGCAGTTTCAGGGGGGTGGCCCAGCATTTT. Its translation is CASSFRGVAQHF. This rearrangement joins TRBV5-8 to TRBJ1-5, with TRBD1 matching over 7 bases. CDR3 length equals 12 residues. V gave up 5 bases and J gave up 11 bases; unmatched junction bases: 7. Germline values: CDR1 SGHTS, CDR2 YDEGEE.

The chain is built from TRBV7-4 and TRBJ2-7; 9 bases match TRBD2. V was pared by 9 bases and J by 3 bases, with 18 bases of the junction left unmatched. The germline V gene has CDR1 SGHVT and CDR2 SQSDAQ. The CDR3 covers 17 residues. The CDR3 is CARLRTLGLAGIYEQYF. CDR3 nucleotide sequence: TGTGCCAGATTAAGAACCTTGGGGCTAGCGGGAATCTACGAGCAGTACTTC.

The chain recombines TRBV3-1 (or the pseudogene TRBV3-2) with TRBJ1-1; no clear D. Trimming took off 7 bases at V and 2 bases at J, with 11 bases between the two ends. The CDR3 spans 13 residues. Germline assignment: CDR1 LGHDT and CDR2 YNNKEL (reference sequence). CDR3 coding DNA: TGTGCCAGCACCCTGACGGGTAACACTGAAGCTTTCTTT. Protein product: CASTLTGNTEAFF.

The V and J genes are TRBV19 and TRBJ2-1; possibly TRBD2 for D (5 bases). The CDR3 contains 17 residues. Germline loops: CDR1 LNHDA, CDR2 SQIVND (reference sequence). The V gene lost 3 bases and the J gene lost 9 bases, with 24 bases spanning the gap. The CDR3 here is CASSMSSRTPAIGEQFF. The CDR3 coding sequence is TGTGCCAGTAGTATGTCGTCTCGGACTCCGGCCATAGGTGAGCAGTTCTTC.

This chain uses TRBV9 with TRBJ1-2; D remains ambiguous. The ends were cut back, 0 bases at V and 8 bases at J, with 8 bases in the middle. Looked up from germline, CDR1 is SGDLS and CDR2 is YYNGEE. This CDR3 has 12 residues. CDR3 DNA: TGTGCCAGCAGCGTAGCCAGAGGAGGCTACACCTTC. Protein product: CASSVARGGYTF.

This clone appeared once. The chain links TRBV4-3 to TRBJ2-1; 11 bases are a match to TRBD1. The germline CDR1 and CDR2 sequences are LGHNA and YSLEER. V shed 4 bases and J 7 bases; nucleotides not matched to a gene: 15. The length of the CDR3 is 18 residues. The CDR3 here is CASSLYSGGTGGWNEQFF. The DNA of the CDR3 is TGCGCCAGCAGCCTTTATTCAGGTGGGACAGGGGGTTGGAATGAGCAGTTCTTC.

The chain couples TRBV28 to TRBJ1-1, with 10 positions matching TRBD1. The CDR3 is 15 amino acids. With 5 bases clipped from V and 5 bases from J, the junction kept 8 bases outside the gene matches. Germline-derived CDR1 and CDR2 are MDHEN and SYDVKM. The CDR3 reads CASSPPDRGPTEAFF. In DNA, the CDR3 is TGTGCCAGCAGTCCTCCCGACAGGGGGCCAACTGAAGCTTTCTTT.

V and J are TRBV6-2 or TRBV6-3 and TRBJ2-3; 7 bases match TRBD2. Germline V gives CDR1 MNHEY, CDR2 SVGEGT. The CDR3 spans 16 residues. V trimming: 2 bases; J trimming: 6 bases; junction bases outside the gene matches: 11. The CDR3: CASSYDSSVGGDTQYF. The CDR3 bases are TGTGCCAGCAGTTACGATAGTTCCGTCGGGGGGGATACGCAGTATTTT.

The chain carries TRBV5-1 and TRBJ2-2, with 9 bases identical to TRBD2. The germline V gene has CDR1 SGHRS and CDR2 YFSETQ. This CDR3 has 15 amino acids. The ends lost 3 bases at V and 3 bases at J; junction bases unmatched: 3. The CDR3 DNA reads TGCGCCAGCAGCTCTAGCGGGACTTACACCGGGGAGCTGTTTTTT. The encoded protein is CASSSSGTYTGELFF.

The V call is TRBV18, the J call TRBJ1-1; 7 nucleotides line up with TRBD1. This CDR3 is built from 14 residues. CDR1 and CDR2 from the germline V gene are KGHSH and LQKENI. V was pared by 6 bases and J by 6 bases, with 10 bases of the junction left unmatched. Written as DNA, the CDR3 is TGTGCCAGCTCGCGGGACAGAGGAAGGGCTGAAGCTTTCTTT. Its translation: CASSRDRGRAEAFF.

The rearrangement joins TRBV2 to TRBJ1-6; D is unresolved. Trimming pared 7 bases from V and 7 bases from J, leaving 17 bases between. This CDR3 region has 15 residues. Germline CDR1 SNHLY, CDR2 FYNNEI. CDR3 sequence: CASTLENGWNSPLHF. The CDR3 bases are TGTGCCAGCACCCTGGAGAACGGATGGAATTCACCCCTCCACTTT.

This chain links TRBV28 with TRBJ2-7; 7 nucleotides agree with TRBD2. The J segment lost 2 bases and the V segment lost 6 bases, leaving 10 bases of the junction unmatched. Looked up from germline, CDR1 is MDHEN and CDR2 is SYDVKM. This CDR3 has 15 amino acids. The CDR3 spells CASSMTREGTYEQYF. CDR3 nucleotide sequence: TGTGCCAGCAGCATGACAAGGGAGGGAACCTACGAGCAGTACTTC.

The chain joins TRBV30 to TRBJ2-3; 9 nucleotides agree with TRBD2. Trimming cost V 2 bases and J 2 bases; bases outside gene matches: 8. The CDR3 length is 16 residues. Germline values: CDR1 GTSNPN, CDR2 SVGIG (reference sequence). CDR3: CAWSQASGTYTDTQYF. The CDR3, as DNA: TGTGCCTGGAGTCAGGCTAGCGGGACATACACAGATACGCAGTATTTT.

CDR3 sequence reads: CASSIKLAGGPDAETQYF. The CDR3 nucleotides read TGTGCCAGTAGTATAAAACTAGCGGGGGGCCCTGACGCAGAGACCCAGTACTTC. The chain links TRBV19 to TRBJ2-5; 12 positions match TRBD2. Germline V lookup: CDR1 LNHDA, CDR2 SQIVND (reference sequence). V dropped 2 bases and J dropped 4; count of bases not matched to a gene: 11. There are 18 residues in the CDR3.

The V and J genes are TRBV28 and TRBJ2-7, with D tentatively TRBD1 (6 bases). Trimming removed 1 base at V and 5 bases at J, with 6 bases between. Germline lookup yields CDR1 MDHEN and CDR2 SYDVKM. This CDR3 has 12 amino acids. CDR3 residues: CASSLYRDEQYF. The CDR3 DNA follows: TGTGCCAGCAGTTTATACAGGGACGAGCAGTACTTC.

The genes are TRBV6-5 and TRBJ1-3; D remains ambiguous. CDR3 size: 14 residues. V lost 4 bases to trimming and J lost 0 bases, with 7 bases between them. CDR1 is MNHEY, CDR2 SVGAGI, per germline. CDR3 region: CASSSSSSGNTIYF. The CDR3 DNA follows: TGTGCCAGCAGTTCCTCTAGCTCTGGAAACACCATATATTTT.

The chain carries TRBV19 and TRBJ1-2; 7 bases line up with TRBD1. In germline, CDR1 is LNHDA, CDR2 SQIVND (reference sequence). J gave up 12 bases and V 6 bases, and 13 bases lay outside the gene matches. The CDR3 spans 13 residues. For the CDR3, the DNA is TGTGCCAGTAGCTACCAGGGGGTCGGCGGCCACACCTTC. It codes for CASSYQGVGGHTF.

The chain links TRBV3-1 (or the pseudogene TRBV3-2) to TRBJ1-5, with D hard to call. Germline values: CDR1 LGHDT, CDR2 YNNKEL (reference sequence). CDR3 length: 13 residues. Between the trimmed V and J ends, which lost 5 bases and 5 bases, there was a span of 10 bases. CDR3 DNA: TGTGCCAGCAGCGGCCAGCTAGATCAGCCCCAGCATTTT. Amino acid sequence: CASSGQLDQPQHF.

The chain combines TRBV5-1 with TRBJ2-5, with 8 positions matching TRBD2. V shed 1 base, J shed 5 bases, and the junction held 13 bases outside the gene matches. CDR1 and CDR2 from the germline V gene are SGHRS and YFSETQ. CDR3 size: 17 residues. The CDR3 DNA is TGCGCCAGCAGCTTGTCCAGCGGGAGTCGGGGAAGGGAGACCCAGTACTTC. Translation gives CASSLSSGSRGRETQYF.

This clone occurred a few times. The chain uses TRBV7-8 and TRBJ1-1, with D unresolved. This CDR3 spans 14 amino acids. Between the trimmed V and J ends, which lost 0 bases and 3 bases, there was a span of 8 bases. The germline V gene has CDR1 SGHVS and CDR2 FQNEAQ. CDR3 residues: CASSLAIAYTEAFF. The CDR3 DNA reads TGTGCCAGCAGCTTAGCAATAGCCTACACTGAAGCTTTCTTT.

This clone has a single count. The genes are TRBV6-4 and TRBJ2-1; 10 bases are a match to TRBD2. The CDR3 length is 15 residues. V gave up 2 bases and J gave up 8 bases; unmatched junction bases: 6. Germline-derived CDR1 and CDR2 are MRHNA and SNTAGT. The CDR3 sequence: CASSDLAGVKDEQFF. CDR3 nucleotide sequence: TGTGCCAGCAGTGACCTAGCGGGAGTGAAGGATGAGCAGTTCTTC.

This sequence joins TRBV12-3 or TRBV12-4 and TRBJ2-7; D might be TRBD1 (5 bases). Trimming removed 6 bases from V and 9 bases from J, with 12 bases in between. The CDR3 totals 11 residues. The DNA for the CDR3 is TGTGCCAGCAGATCAATTGGGGCGCAGTACTTC. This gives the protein CASRSIGAQYF.

CDR3 DNA: TGTGCCAGCAGCTTGACAGGCGGACTCAATAATTCACCCCTCCACTTT. It is translated as CASSLTGGLNNSPLHF. The V gene is TRBV4-2, the J gene TRBJ1-6, with D perhaps matching TRBD1 (6 bases). Trimming left V 5 bases short and J 5 bases short, with 16 bases between. CDR1 LGHNA and CDR2 YNFKEQ come from the germline V gene. This CDR3 is built from 16 residues.

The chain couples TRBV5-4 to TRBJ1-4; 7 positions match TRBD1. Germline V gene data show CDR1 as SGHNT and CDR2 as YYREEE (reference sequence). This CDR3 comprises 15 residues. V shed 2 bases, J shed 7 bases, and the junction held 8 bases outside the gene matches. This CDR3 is CASSLSGGRGEKLFF. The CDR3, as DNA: TGTGCCAGCAGCTTATCAGGGGGAAGAGGTGAAAAACTGTTTTTT.

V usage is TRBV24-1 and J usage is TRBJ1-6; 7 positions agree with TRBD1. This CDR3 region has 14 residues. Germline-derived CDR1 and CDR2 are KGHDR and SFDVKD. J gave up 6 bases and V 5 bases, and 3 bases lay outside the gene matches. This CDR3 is CATSATGSNSPLHF. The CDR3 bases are TGTGCCACCAGTGCGACAGGGAGTAATTCACCCCTCCACTTT.

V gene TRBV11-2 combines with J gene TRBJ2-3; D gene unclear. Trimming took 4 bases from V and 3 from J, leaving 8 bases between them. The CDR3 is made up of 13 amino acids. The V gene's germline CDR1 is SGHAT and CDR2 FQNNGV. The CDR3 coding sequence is TGTGCCAGCAGCTACTTACGGACAGATACGCAGTATTTT. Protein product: CASSYLRTDTQYF.